This is a list of T cell receptor beta chains from one sample in a study of glioma-infiltrating T cells. TCRdb redid the calling of the multiplex PCR reads with MiXCR, one entry per CDR3 protein. Among 110,000 or so distinct CDR3 sequences listed, around a quarter were seen once. Material for sequencing was glioma tissue, nonneoplastic brain tissue, or PBMCs (not recorded which). The receptors come from a human donor with low-grade glioma or glioblastoma, undergoing nonglioma brain surgery, or in good health (not recorded which). CDR3s include the opening cysteine and the closing phenylalanine or tryptophan. The order of the fields is J gene, D gene, clone size, V gene, CDR3 protein, CDR3 DNA. The D gene is left open where the match is weak. A clone size is listed for some rows: how often the clone was seen (once, few, many), or a class if it is expanded.

TRBJ2-7,NA,many,TRBV7-8,CASSPEGWYEQYF,TGTGCCAGCAGCCCGGAGGGTTGGTACGAGCAGTACTTC
TRBJ2-5,NA,many,TRBV6-2/TRBV6-3,CASSRAGQETQYF,TGTGCCAGCAGTCGGGCCGGCCAAGAGACCCAGTACTTC
TRBJ2-7,NA,NA,TRBV28,CASKPRARRPYEQYF,TGTGCCAGCAAACCTCGAGCGAGGCGTCCCTACGAGCAGTACTTC
TRBJ1-6,TRBD1,many,TRBV6-1,CAISTGNNSPLHF,TGTGCCATATCGACAGGGAACAATTCACCCCTCCACTTT
TRBJ2-3,NA,many,TRBV19,CASSIGNSMNTQYF,TGTGCCAGTAGTATAGGTAACAGTATGAATACGCAGTATTTT
TRBJ2-3,TRBD1,many,TRBV28,CASSILTGGADTQYF,TGTGCCAGCAGTATCCTGACAGGGGGCGCAGATACGCAGTATTTT
TRBJ2-1,TRBD2,few,TRBV29-1,CSVDGLAPYNEQFF,TGCAGCGTTGATGGACTAGCGCCCTACAATGAGCAGTTCTTC
TRBJ2-3,NA,NA,TRBV14,CASSQWRGNTDTQYF,TGTGCCAGCAGCCAGTGGCGGGGAAACACAGATACGCAGTATTTT
TRBJ2-7,NA,many,TRBV12-3/TRBV12-4,CASSLVGEQYF,TGTGCCAGCAGTTTGGTAGGCGAGCAGTACTTC
TRBJ2-7,TRBD2,many,TRBV20-1,CSARDLASGSYYEQYF,TGCAGTGCTAGAGATCTAGCTAGCGGGAGTTACTACGAGCAGTACTTC
TRBJ2-3,TRBD2,NA,TRBV19,CASTLAGGSGDTQYF,TGTGCCAGTACCCTTGCGGGAGGGTCGGGAGATACGCAGTATTTT
TRBJ1-6,NA,many,TRBV7-2,CASSLGPSSYNSPLHF,TGTGCCAGCAGCCTCGGGCCGAGCTCCTATAATTCACCCCTCCACTTT
TRBJ2-5,NA,NA,TRBV5-1,CASSLSGWETQYF,TGCGCCAGCAGCTTGTCAGGGTGGGAGACCCAGTACTTC
TRBJ1-2,NA,few,TRBV20-1,CSASPDSLNYGYTF,TGCAGTGCTAGTCCGGACAGCCTAAACTATGGCTACACCTTC
TRBJ1-5,NA,NA,TRBV28,CASSSGPVYSNQPQHF,TGTGCCAGCAGTTCCGGGCCAGTATATAGCAATCAGCCCCAGCATTTT
TRBJ1-5,NA,NA,TRBV6-5,CASSSAGQIDSNQPQHF,TGTGCCAGCAGTTCCGCCGGACAGATTGATAGCAATCAGCCCCAGCATTTT
TRBJ2-5,NA,NA,TRBV18,CASSQRHGGETQYF,TGTGCCAGCTCCCAGAGGCATGGAGGAGAGACCCAGTACTTC
TRBJ1-5,TRBD1,many,TRBV4-1,CASSQVGDSYSNQPQHF,TGCGCCAGCAGCCAAGTTGGGGACAGTTATAGCAATCAGCCCCAGCATTTT
TRBJ1-5,NA,many,TRBV4-1,CASSQEVRQYNQPQHF,TGCGCCAGCAGCCAAGAAGTTCGGCAGTACAATCAGCCCCAGCATTTT
TRBJ2-1,TRBD2,many,TRBV12-3/TRBV12-4,CASSFETSGNEQFF,TGTGCCAGCAGTTTCGAGACTAGCGGCAATGAGCAGTTCTTC
TRBJ1-1,TRBD1,once,TRBV20-1,CSAGTGYTEAFF,TGCAGTGCCGGGACAGGGTACACTGAAGCTTTCTTT
TRBJ1-3,NA,NA,TRBV30,CSPGHNSGNTIYF,TGTAGCCCGGGACATAACTCTGGAAACACCATATATTTT
TRBJ2-2,NA,many,TRBV20-1,CSAREPFREYTGELFF,TGCAGTGCTAGAGAACCTTTCCGGGAGTACACCGGGGAGCTGTTTTTT
TRBJ1-1,TRBD1,few,TRBV19,CASSSPGTGMTEAFF,TGTGCCAGTAGTTCACCCGGGACAGGGATGACTGAAGCTTTCTTT
TRBJ2-1,TRBD2,many,TRBV7-9,CASSARTSGGPMSSYNEQFF,TGTGCCAGCAGCGCGCGGACTAGCGGGGGGCCTATGAGCTCCTACAATGAGCAGTTCTTC
TRBJ1-5,TRBD1,many,TRBV2,CASSGQGNQPQHF,TGTGCCAGCAGTGGACAGGGTAATCAGCCCCAGCATTTT
TRBJ2-1,NA,many,TRBV7-2,CASSLDPVRGNEQFF,TGTGCCAGCAGCTTAGATCCCGTTAGGGGCAATGAGCAGTTCTTC
TRBJ2-5,NA,many,TRBV11-2,CASRRPGETQYF,TGTGCCAGCAGACGACCGGGGGAGACCCAGTACTTC
TRBJ2-1,NA,many,TRBV2,CASSPPSGYNEQFF,TGTGCCAGCAGTCCACCGTCTGGTTACAATGAGCAGTTCTTC
TRBJ2-3,TRBD2,many,TRBV4-3,CASSQDPLAGVTDTQYF,TGCGCCAGCAGCCAAGATCCCCTAGCGGGGGTTACAGATACGCAGTATTTT
TRBJ2-1,NA,many,TRBV7-9,CASRSTGSSSYNEQFF,TGTGCCAGCAGAAGTACAGGCTCTAGCTCCTACAATGAGCAGTTCTTC
TRBJ1-1,NA,many,TRBV20-1,CSARGGPGVTEAFF,TGCAGTGCTAGAGGCGGGCCGGGAGTCACTGAAGCTTTCTTT
TRBJ1-6,TRBD1,many,TRBV7-9,CASSLGDSFNSPLHF,TGTGCCAGCAGCTTGGGGGACAGTTTTAATTCACCCCTCCACTTT
TRBJ1-1,NA,many,TRBV20-1,CSARVEGMNTEAFF,TGCAGTGCTAGAGTGGAGGGGATGAACACTGAAGCTTTCTTT
TRBJ2-7,NA,many,TRBV20-1,CSATSSLANEQYF,TGCAGTGCTACTTCTAGCTTAGCGAACGAGCAGTACTTC
TRBJ2-1,TRBD2,NA,TRBV19,CANNPGLAFYNEQFF,TGTGCCAATAACCCGGGACTAGCGTTCTACAATGAGCAGTTCTTC
TRBJ2-7,TRBD2,NA,TRBV15,CGTSRTLSSGSQRPYEKYF,TGTGGCACCAGCAGAACCCTCTCTAGCGGGAGCCAACGGCCCTACGAGAAGTACTTC